This is a list of T cell receptor beta chains from one sample in a study of chemoradiotherapy in HPV16-positive cancers. Clones were read by immunoSEQ multiplex PCR, and TCRdb kept only the in-frame ones, dropping some. The table shows about 68,000 clones, with about 88% occurring only once. Sequenced material: blood, taken from a patient who underwent chemoradiotherapy. The origin of the receptors is a human donor with HPV-associated anogenital cancer. Each CDR3 is given with its conserved first and last residue. A D gene is named only where the DNA matches it firmly. Only part of the rows carry a size: once, few, many, or a class if the clone is expanded.

v_call,d_call,clone_size,j_call,cdr3_nt,cdr3_aa
TRBV4-1,NA,NA,TRBJ2-7,TGCGCCAGCAGCCAAGAAAGGACAAAAAACGAGCAGTACTTC,CASSQERTKNEQYF
TRBV27,NA,NA,TRBJ2-7,TGTGCCAGCAGTTCCCACCGGGAAGCTTCCTACGAGCAGTACTTC,CASSSHREASYEQYF
TRBV28,NA,NA,TRBJ2-7,TGTGCCAGCAGTTCCCGGGACTCATGGTCCTACGAGCAGTACTTC,CASSSRDSWSYEQYF
TRBV5-1,NA,once,TRBJ1-1,TGCGCCAGCAGCGAAGGACAGAGGAACACTGAAGCTTTCTTT,CASSEGQRNTEAFF
TRBV5-6,NA,NA,TRBJ1-2,TGTGCCAGCAGCATTGACAGGAACTATGGCTACACCTTC,CASSIDRNYGYTF
TRBV7-7,TRBD1,NA,TRBJ2-2,TGTGCTAGCAGCCTCAACAGGGGTATGGGGGAGCTGTTTTTT,CASSLNRGMGELFF
TRBV7-6,TRBD1,NA,TRBJ2-5,TGTGCCAGCAGCTACTACCGGGACAGGGGAGAGACCCAGTACTTC,CASSYYRDRGETQYF
TRBV19,NA,NA,TRBJ1-5,TGTGCCAGTAGTATTCAGGGGAGACAGCCCCAGCATTTT,CASSIQGRQPQHF
TRBV4-1,NA,NA,TRBJ2-3,TGCGCCAGCAGCCGACTAGGCACAGATACGCAGTATTTT,CASSRLGTDTQYF
TRBV27,TRBD1,NA,TRBJ1-2,TGTGCCACCCGACAGGGTAGGGTTAATGGCTACACCTTC,CATRQGRVNGYTF
TRBV28,NA,NA,TRBJ2-5,TGTGCCAGCAGTTCTATTCTCGAGACCCAGTACTTC,CASSSILETQYF
TRBV11-2,NA,NA,TRBJ1-1,TGTGCCAGCAGCTATCGTACCCAAGGAGGGGGGAAAGCTTTCTTT,CASSYRTQGGGKAFF